The 25 T cell receptor beta chains below come from one sample, sequenced in a study of blood T cell repertoires in COVID-19. Assay used: immunoSEQ multiplex PCR; TCRdb lists only in-frame clones, some missing. The table shows around 42,000 clones, with around 90% occurring only once. Sequenced sample: peripheral blood. The receptor set was obtained from a man aged 50-60 years with active COVID-19.

V gene TRBV24-1 combines with J gene TRBJ2-1; D call uncertain. The CDR3 is made up of 12 amino acids. The ends were cut back, 7 bases at V and 10 bases at J, with 13 bases in the middle. CDR1 is KGHDR and CDR2 is SFDVKD in the germline V gene. This CDR3 reads CATSAAGSEQFF. For the CDR3, the DNA is TGTGCCACCAGCGCGGCCGGGTCGGAGCAGTTCTTC.

The chain uses TRBV2 and TRBJ1-5; TRBD1 matches at 10 bases. Trimming removed 6 bases from V and 5 bases from J; junction bases left unmatched: 4. Looked up from germline, CDR1 is SNHLY and CDR2 is FYNNEI. The CDR3 is made up of 14 amino acids. The CDR3 loop is CASRADRGHQPQHF. In nucleotides, the CDR3 is TGTGCCAGCAGGGCCGACAGGGGGCATCAGCCCCAGCATTTT.

J is TRBJ2-1 and V is TRBV27, with TRBD1 matching 8 bases. Germline values: CDR1 MNHEY, CDR2 SMNVEV (reference sequence). CDR3 length equals 16 residues. The V gene end was trimmed by 2 bases and the J gene end by 3 bases; junction bases not matched to a gene: 6. CDR3 amino acids: CASSLAAGGYYNEQFF. CDR3 DNA: TGTGCCAGCAGTTTAGCGGCAGGGGGCTACTACAATGAGCAGTTCTTC.

V gene TRBV19 combines with J gene TRBJ2-1; D gene unclear. CDR3 length equals 15 residues. The V gene's germline CDR1 is LNHDA and CDR2 SQIVND (reference sequence). Trimming removed 3 bases from V and 0 bases from J, with 9 bases in between. The CDR3 bases are TGTGCCAGTAGTATCCTGGCCCTCTCCTACAATGAGCAGTTCTTC. Residues: CASSILALSYNEQFF.

V usage is TRBV18 and J usage is TRBJ1-1; D is ambiguous. Germline V gene data show CDR1 as KGHSH and CDR2 as LQKENI. The V gene lost 1 base and the J gene lost 1 base, with 4 bases spanning the gap. This CDR3 is 13 amino acids long. CDR3 region: CASSPLGNTEAFF. In DNA form, the CDR3 reads TGTGCCAGCTCACCACTCGGGAACACTGAAGCTTTCTTT.

The CDR3 spells CARSIDNEQFF. CDR3 DNA sequence: TGTGCCAGAAGCATCGACAATGAGCAGTTCTTC. V gene TRBV7-5 combines with J gene TRBJ2-1; TRBD2, the table's D call, lacks a check against the DNA. TRBV7-5 represents a pseudogene. The CDR3 is 11 amino acids.

The chain joins TRBV6-5 to TRBJ1-5; D gene uncertain. Deletions cut 0 bases from V and 3 bases from J, with 9 bases between. The CDR3 has 15 residues. Per germline, CDR1 MNHEY and CDR2 SVGAGI. CDR3 region: CASSYSGRNNQPQHF. DNA of the CDR3: TGTGCCAGCAGTTACTCGGGCAGGAACAATCAGCCCCAGCATTTT.

This chain links TRBV24-1 with TRBJ2-2; D is unresolved. The CDR3 sequence is 11 residues long. The V end was cut by 7 bases, the J end by 3 bases, with 2 bases between. The germline gives CDR1 KGHDR, CDR2 SFDVKD. CDR3 loop: CATSDTGELFF. CDR3 sequence (DNA): TGTGCCACCAGCGACACCGGGGAGCTGTTTTTT.

The rearrangement uses TRBV2 and TRBJ2-7; D gene ambiguous. CDR1 and CDR2 from the germline V gene are SNHLY and FYNNEI. The CDR3 runs 14 residues. The V end lost 3 bases, the J end lost 0 bases, and 9 bases lay between the germline ends. DNA of the CDR3: TGTGCCAGCAGTGACATTTGGAGCTCCTACGAGCAGTACTTC. It yields the protein CASSDIWSSYEQYF.

The chain has TRBV3-1 (or the pseudogene TRBV3-2) and TRBJ1-2; D call uncertain. Germline values: CDR1 LGHDT, CDR2 YNNKEL (reference sequence). The CDR3 is 13 amino acids. The germline V and J ends were trimmed by 0 bases and 7 bases, with 9 bases remaining between them. The CDR3 loop reads CASSQEEIRGYTF. In DNA, the CDR3 is TGTGCCAGCAGCCAAGAGGAGATACGTGGCTACACCTTC.

The V gene is TRBV29-1, the J gene TRBJ2-7, with D maybe TRBD1 (6 bases). Trimming left V 4 bases short and J 4 bases short, with 11 bases between. CDR1 is SQVTM, CDR2 ANQGSEA, per germline. The CDR3 has 12 amino acids. This CDR3 reads CSVGGRGYEQYF. In nucleotides, the CDR3 is TGCAGCGTTGGGGGCAGGGGATACGAGCAGTACTTC.

The chain carries TRBV6-5 and TRBJ2-2; tentative D call: TRBD1 (6 bases). CDR1 and CDR2 from the germline V gene are MNHEY and SVGAGI. Trimming left V 4 bases short and J 8 bases short, with 11 bases between. The CDR3 extends over 13 amino acids. CDR3 region: CASSFLQGGELFF. CDR3 bases: TGTGCCAGCAGTTTCCTCCAGGGGGGGGAGCTGTTTTTT.

The V call is TRBV5-6, the J call TRBJ1-5; maybe TRBD1 (5 bases). Trimming cost V 0 bases and J 1 base, with 11 bases left between them. CDR3 length equals 16 residues. CDR1 and CDR2 (germline): SGHDT, YYEEEE. The CDR3 here is CASSLGAGASNQPQHF. As DNA, the CDR3 is TGTGCCAGCAGCTTGGGGGCTGGGGCCAGCAATCAGCCCCAGCATTTT.

The chain is built from TRBV5-1 and TRBJ2-1; a weak D match, TRBD2 (5 bases). Germline V CDR1 and CDR2: SGHRS, YFSETQ. The CDR3 consists of 16 residues. Trimming left V 0 bases short and J 5 bases short, with 15 bases between. The CDR3 nucleotides are TGCGCCAGCAGCTTGGATTTTGACCTCGGGGACAATGAGCAGTTCTTC. It encodes CASSLDFDLGDNEQFF.

The chain links TRBV5-5 to TRBJ2-4; TRBD2 matches 12 bases. With V trimmed by 4 bases and J by 3 bases, 5 bases remained unmatched. CDR1 and CDR2 from the germline V gene are SGHKS and YYEKEE (reference sequence). The CDR3 contains 16 residues. The CDR3 spells CASSPRLAGDKNIQYF. CDR3 nucleotide sequence: TGTGCCAGCAGCCCGAGACTAGCGGGAGACAAAAACATTCAGTACTTC.

The rearrangement uses TRBV7-9 and TRBJ2-7, with 8 bases identical to TRBD1. Germline CDR1 and CDR2: SEHNR and FQNEAQ (reference sequence). The CDR3 runs 16 residues. The V and J ends lost 4 bases and 0 bases, in that order; junction bases with no gene match: 8. CDR3 nucleotides: TGTGCCAGCAGCTCCAGCCAGGGACAGGTCTCCTACGAGCAGTACTTC. Amino acid sequence: CASSSSQGQVSYEQYF.

The CDR3 sequence: CASSQTGTGVFGELFF. For the CDR3, the DNA is TGTGCCAGCAGTCAAACCGGGACAGGGGTATTCGGGGAGCTGTTTTTT. This rearrangement joins TRBV11-2 to TRBJ2-2; TRBD1 aligns across 10 bases. Trimming cost V 6 bases and J 7 bases; bases outside gene matches: 11. Germline CDR1 SGHAT, CDR2 FQNNGV. The CDR3 extends over 16 amino acids.

Comment on this clone: Germline and junction disagree at one end, which may indicate a read error. This sequence joins TRBV7-7 and TRBJ1-1; D unresolved. The CDR3 sequence is 13 residues long. Germline CDR1 reads SSHAT; CDR2 reads FNYEAQ (reference sequence). In DNA, the CDR3 is TGTGCTAGCAGCTCCGACAAGAACACTGAAGCTTTCTTT. Translated: CASSSDKNTEAFF.

The chain employs TRBV2 and TRBJ2-2; 8 bases agree with TRBD2. V shed 7 bases and J 7 bases; nucleotides not matched to a gene: 14. The CDR3 length is 16 residues. Germline CDR1 reads SNHLY; CDR2 reads FYNNEI. The CDR3 region is CASKGAGAPGVGELFF. CDR3 DNA: TGTGCCAGCAAAGGAGCGGGGGCCCCGGGTGTCGGGGAGCTGTTTTTT.

Of note for this clone: The junction differs from germline at one of its ends, possibly a read error. V usage is TRBV7-2 and J usage is TRBJ1-2; D might be TRBD1 (5 bases). Germline lookup yields CDR1 SGHTA and CDR2 FQGNSA. This CDR3 has 13 residues. The CDR3 nucleotides read TGTGCCAGCAGCAAGGGGTCTAAGTATGGCTACACCTTC. Amino acids: CASSKGSKYGYTF.

The genes are TRBV3-1 (or the pseudogene TRBV3-2) and TRBJ1-1; 8 nucleotides line up with TRBD1. Germline trimming cut 2 bases from V and 10 bases from J; bases unmatched to any gene: 12. In germline, CDR1 is LGHDT, CDR2 YNNKEL (reference sequence). CDR3 size: 15 residues. CDR3 bases: TGTGCCAGCAGCCAAACCGGGACAGGAGGCGCGGCAGCTTTCTTT. Translating gives CASSQTGTGGAAAFF.

The V call is TRBV6-2 or TRBV6-3, the J call TRBJ2-7; a possible D gene is TRBD1 (6 bases). Germline CDR1 and CDR2: MNHEY and SVGEGT. Trimming left V 5 bases short and J 0 bases short, with 14 bases between. The CDR3 extends over 15 amino acids. The CDR3 region is CASSPGHTFSYEQYF. The CDR3 bases are TGTGCCAGCAGTCCGGGACATACCTTCTCCTACGAGCAGTACTTC.

The chain is built from TRBV18 and TRBJ1-5; D remains ambiguous. V was trimmed by 5 bases and J by 3 bases, leaving 8 bases between them. Germline values: CDR1 KGHSH, CDR2 LQKENI. This CDR3 comprises 13 residues. The CDR3 here is CASSEGPNQPQHF. The CDR3 DNA sequence: TGTGCCAGCTCAGAGGGTCCCAATCAGCCCCAGCATTTT.

The chain is built from TRBV11-2 and TRBJ2-5; 11 positions agree with TRBD1. CDR3 length: 17 residues. Germline lookup yields CDR1 SGHAT and CDR2 FQNNGV. The trim removed 2 bases at V and 5 bases at J, leaving 10 bases unmatched. For the CDR3, the DNA is TGTGCCAGCAGCTTACTCCCAGGACAGGGGGCGCGTGAGACCCAGTACTTC. Translation: CASSLLPGQGARETQYF.

The gene calls are TRBV7-9 and TRBJ1-2; D remains ambiguous. CDR3 length: 12 residues. Germline CDR1 reads SEHNR; CDR2 reads FQNEAQ (reference sequence). Trimming cost V 5 bases and J 5 bases, with 9 bases left between them. As DNA, the CDR3 is TGTGCCAGCAGCGCCGACTCATATGGCTACACCTTC. Translated, it gives CASSADSYGYTF.